This TCR beta chain originates from a study of sequential checkpoint blockade in melanoma. About the research overall: First-line arms were nivolumab then ipilimumab, or the reverse, randomized 1:1. After both sequences, patients received maintenance nivolumab.

Sequencing was performed with immunoSEQ multiplex PCR; in TCRdb, only in-frame clones are kept and a portion is missing. The sample holds fewer than 13,000 clones, 73% seen once. From germline, CDR1 is LNHDA and CDR2 SQIVND (reference sequence). The CDR3 has 13 amino acids. The V gene lost 5 bases and the J gene lost 3 bases, with 8 bases spanning the gap. Treatment described: randomized to nivolumab then ipilimumab (arm A) or the reverse (arm B). None of the patients previously received DNA-damaging chemotherapy. From thawed PBMCs, live CD3+CD8+ cells negative for CD19 and CD56 were sorted. Sequenced here: CD8+ T cells sorted from blood (inferred from file names), sampled from a patient given nivolumab and ipilimumab in sequence. The sequence derives from a human donor with melanoma. This chain joins TRBV19 and TRBJ1-5, with unresolved D. The CDR3 region is CASSGGFNQPQHF. The CDR3 coding sequence is TGTGCCAGTAGTGGAGGCTTCAATCAGCCCCAGCATTTT.